These T cell receptor beta chains were read from a single sample in a study of T-cell memory formation after mild COVID-19. TCRdb ran MiXCR on the 5' RACE reads and lists one entry per CDR3 protein. The sample holds 200,000 to 250,000 distinct CDR3 sequences, 15% seen once. Sequences were obtained from PBMCs or a T cell subset sorted from them (not recorded which). Every receptor here comes from an adult woman who had mild COVID-19 (a few samples of this study predate the infection). Cell type and time point are not known. Both conserved end residues are part of each CDR3. Fields, in order: CDR3 length, J gene, V gene, CDR3 protein.

>14|TRBJ2-1|TRBV6-1
CASRPGTSINEQFF
>13|TRBJ1-1|TRBV10-3
CAISESQPPEAFF
>15|TRBJ1-1|TRBV29-1
CSVGPHYSRNTEAFF
>15|TRBJ2-3|TRBV3-1
CASSPNGAHTDTQYF
>16|TRBJ2-5|TRBV7-9
CASSLAIPGLMWTQYF
>15|TRBJ2-7|TRBV19
CASRSSGTGFYEQYF
>13|TRBJ2-1|TRBV7-6
CASSLGGTGRQFF
>12|TRBJ2-2|TRBV7-3
CASSPDGGELFF
>15|TRBJ1-2|TRBV24-1
CATSDPGQTNYGYTF
>18|TRBJ2-1|TRBV9
CASSVGFSIRSSYNEQFF
>16|TRBJ2-1|TRBV1
CTSSQPGRAGSNEQFF
>16|TRBJ2-2|TRBV9
CASSATSSANTGELFF
>14|TRBJ1-2|TRBV3-1
CASSSAGVNYGYTF
>15|TRBJ1-2|TRBV3-1
CASSQVGRTGGGYTF
>14|TRBJ2-3|TRBV6-5
CASSYSRTTDTQYF
>15|TRBJ2-7|TRBV4-1
CASSQDFLESYEQYF
>17|TRBJ2-7|TRBV23-1
CASSQSGGKVGDYEQYF
>14|TRBJ1-2|TRBV7-2
CASSFRAGTNGYTF
>15|TRBJ1-5|TRBV5-4
CASSDGTGVSQPQHF
>12|TRBJ1-2|TRBV12-3/TRBV12-4
CASRGRGGGYTF
>13|TRBJ2-1|TRBV7-9
CASLLQGYNEQFF
>17|TRBJ2-7|TRBV19
CASRRRLIGGLLDEQYF
>14|TRBJ2-1|TRBV15
CATSRINSYNEQFF
>15|TRBJ1-6|TRBV18
CASSPPGQGRSPLHF
>14|TRBJ1-2|TRBV24-1
CATSDGGRGYGYTF
>15|TRBJ2-5|TRBV7-2
CASSPRWGRQETQYF
>15|TRBJ2-1|TRBV7-9
CASSLVSGSLKEQFF
>15|TRBJ2-5|TRBV18
CASSPLLGGLETQYF
>11|TRBJ2-1|TRBV20-1
CSAGGNNEQFF
>12|TRBJ2-1|TRBV6-1
CASSGAGLEQFF
>13|TRBJ1-1|TRBV18
CASSRTEVTEAFF
>16|TRBJ1-5|TRBV7-6
CASSLEGSYSNQPQHF
>15|TRBJ2-5|TRBV5-1
CASRQNPGGQETQYF
>16|TRBJ2-3|TRBV25-1
CASSAGDRGRTDTQYF
>14|TRBJ2-3|TRBV2
CASSETTHTDTQYF
>15|TRBJ2-4|TRBV5-6
CASNGPGTGENIQYF
>16|TRBJ2-3|TRBV5-1
CASSARTSGATDTQYF
>24|TRBJ2-2|TRBV20-1
CSAREQDPLKERGGVFRYTGELFF
>17|TRBJ1-5|TRBV7-8
CASSTSPGARRGQPQHF
>13|TRBJ1-5|TRBV6-5
CASSYNRDQPQHF
>16|TRBJ2-3|TRBV4-2
CASSRDQMGSTDTQYF
>15|TRBJ2-3|TRBV7-2
CASSPLERRWDTQYF
>16|TRBJ2-7|TRBV28
CASSFKIIAPSYEQYF
>15|TRBJ2-5|TRBV18
CASSSRQAAQETQYF
>14|TRBJ1-2|TRBV10-3
CAISEQTANYGYTF
>13|TRBJ1-1|TRBV18
CASSHGQGTEAFF
>15|TRBJ1-1|TRBV7-2
CASSPTGTGDLGAFF
>14|TRBJ1-2|TRBV27
CASRSPGQGYGYTF
>11|TRBJ1-1|TRBV19
CASRLNTEAFF
>16|TRBJ2-3|TRBV6-5
CASSYSKRGQSDTQYF
>14|TRBJ2-7|TRBV20-1
CSAGQLHRSYEQYF
>15|TRBJ1-2|TRBV15
CATSRTVQANYGYTF
>16|TRBJ2-7|TRBV7-9
CASSSPGRRSSYEQYF
>15|TRBJ1-1|TRBV5-5
CASSLVGQANTEAFF
>16|TRBJ2-6|TRBV24-1
CATSRAGESGANVLTF
>14|TRBJ1-2|TRBV13
CASSLNTGLYGYTF
>14|TRBJ2-7|TRBV12-5
CASGSDRGAYEQYF
>12|TRBJ2-5|TRBV30
CAWSLHRGTQYF
>18|TRBJ1-3|TRBV6-1
CASSQNRPGQGVGNTIYF
>13|TRBJ2-7|TRBV12-3/TRBV12-4
CASSPGTGRAQYF